This T cell receptor beta chain derives from a study of control samples from healthy donors and cancer patients (dated by TCRdb to 2020 to 2021). Of note for this clone: Its antigen has not been determined. Per-base quality was not reported, and no clone a single base away is much larger than it.

The library relied on the immunoSEQ multiplex PCR assay. TCRdb mirrors the immuneACCESS table, restricted to in-frame sequences. Some clones are absent from its copies; in checked studies, under half trace to an unresolved V gene, and the reason for the others is unknown. This sample holds about 94,000 clones; less than 95% were observed only once. The ten largest clonotypes hold about 4% of the sample. The junction shows trimming of 7 bases on V and 4 bases on J, plus 10 bases between the germline ends. There are 12 amino acids in the CDR3, from cysteine to phenylalanine inclusive. Only the CDR3 DNA stays, 36 bases, in frame from base 1.

The source of this sequence is a woman aged 18-35 years in good health. Sequencing was performed on blood. Recombination connected TRBV12-3 or TRBV12-4 to TRBJ1-2, and possibly TRBD1, on 5 matching bases. The CDR3 protein: CASTGTLYGYTF. The nucleotide sequence is TGTGCCAGCACCGGGACCCTCTATGGCTACACCTTC.